Below, 6 T cell receptor beta chains from the same sample are listed, as sequenced in a study of response to subunit inactivated influenza vaccine listed by TCRdb under 2018. The method was RT-PCR. The sample was run on an Illumina HiSeq 2500. TCRdb redid the processing of the public reads, applying fastp at Q25 and MiXCR, and retained in-frame beta chains. Each CDR3 protein gets just one entry, which takes the most common genes and DNA from the rows behind it. Counted in this sample were roughly 780,000 distinct CDR3 sequences; 15% to 20% of them appeared once. The ten largest clones represent approximately 10% of the sample. Sequenced here: PBMCs from blood, sampled about 5 days after vaccination. These TCRs come from a man in his fifties or sixties who received an inactivated influenza vaccine. Donor details come from another sample of the same person, matched by shared clones.

This clonotype was detected a few times. The gene calls are TRBV20-1 and TRBJ2-1; TRBD2 matches 10 bases. Germline V lookup: CDR1 DFQATT, CDR2 SNEGSKA (reference sequence). Trimming at V came to 3 bases and at J to 8 bases, leaving 10 bases not matched to a gene. This CDR3 contains 15 residues. The CDR3 reads CSASGRLAGVDEQFF. Here the CDR3 DNA reads TGCAGTGCTAGTGGAAGGCTAGCGGGAGTCGATGAGCAGTTCTTC.

This clonotype was seen many times. V and J are TRBV5-6 and TRBJ1-3; 7 bases align to TRBD1. J lost 7 bases, V lost 2 bases, and 15 bases had no gene match. Germline CDR1 reads SGHDT; CDR2 reads YYEEEE. The CDR3 runs to 17 residues. CDR3 bases: TGTGCCAGCAGCTTCAGTCAGACAGGGTATCAGAGGAACACCATATATTTT. Translation: CASSFSQTGYQRNTIYF.

About this clonotype: Germline and junction disagree at one end, which may indicate a read error. The chain is built from TRBV20-1 and TRBJ2-3; no clear D. Germline V gene sequence: CDR1 DFQATT, CDR2 SNEGSKA (reference sequence). CDR3 length equals 11 residues. The CDR3 spells CSADRLDMQYF. CDR3 in DNA: TGCAGTGCTGACCGGCTAGATATGCAGTATTTT.

This clonotype was detected only a few times. J is TRBJ1-2 and V is TRBV20-1; D gene uncertain. V lost 1 base to trimming and J lost 2 bases, with 8 bases between them. The V gene's germline CDR1 is DFQATT and CDR2 SNEGSKA (reference sequence). This CDR3 is built from 13 residues. CDR3 sequence (DNA): TGCAGTGCTAGAGCTCTAGAAAACTATGGCTACACCTTC. Protein sequence: CSARALENYGYTF.

This clonotype was seen once. V and J are TRBV5-4 and TRBJ1-1, with 8 bases matching TRBD1. The V gene's germline CDR1 is SGHNT and CDR2 YYREEE (reference sequence). V shed 5 bases and J 5 bases; nucleotides not matched to a gene: 17. The CDR3 extends over 17 amino acids. CDR3 in DNA: TGTGCCAGCAGATCTGGCACCCAAAGGACAGGGCAGACTGAAGCTTTCTTT. This translates into CASRSGTQRTGQTEAFF.

This clonotype was detected a few times. This chain joins TRBV2 and TRBJ2-1, with D perhaps TRBD1 or TRBD2 (5 bases each). V was clipped by 4 bases and J by 8 bases, with 21 bases between them. The CDR3 runs to 16 residues. From germline, CDR1 is SNHLY and CDR2 FYNNEI. CDR3 coding DNA: TGTGCCAGCAGTGTAATCCGAACGGGGCCTTGGGATGAGCAGTTCTTC. This translates into CASSVIRTGPWDEQFF.